The clone carrying this T cell receptor (beta chain) was counted a single time. The data belong to a study of CD8 T cells in ankylosing spondylitis. From germline, CDR1 is SGHAT and CDR2 FQNNGV. The CDR3 consists of 13 residues. The V and J ends lost 3 bases and 2 bases respectively, with 7 bases between them. TCRdb called the 5' RACE reads again in MiXCR, with one record for every CDR3 protein. The repertoire holds roughly 180,000 distinct CDR3 sequences, roughly 10% seen once, with 25% to 30% in the top ten. The chain has TRBV11-2 and TRBJ2-5; D is unresolved. Specimen: blood, either unsorted or a sorted T cell fraction (not recorded which). This receptor was taken from a male donor with ankylosing spondylitis or in good health (not recorded which). The CDR3 loop reads CASSFSSQETQYF. CDR3 coding DNA: TGTGCCAGCAGCTTCAGTTCGCAAGAGACCCAGTACTTC.